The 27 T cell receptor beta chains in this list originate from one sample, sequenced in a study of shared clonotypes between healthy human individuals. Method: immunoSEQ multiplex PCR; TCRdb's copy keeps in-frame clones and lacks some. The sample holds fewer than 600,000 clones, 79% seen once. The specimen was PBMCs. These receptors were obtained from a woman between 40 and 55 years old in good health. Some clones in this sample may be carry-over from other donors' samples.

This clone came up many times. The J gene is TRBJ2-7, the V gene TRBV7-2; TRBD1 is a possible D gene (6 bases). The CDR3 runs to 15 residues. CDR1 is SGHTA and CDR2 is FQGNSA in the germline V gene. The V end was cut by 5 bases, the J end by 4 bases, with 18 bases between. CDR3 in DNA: TGTGCCAGCAGCGAATCCGGGACAAGATCATACGAGCAGTACTTC. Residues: CASSESGTRSYEQYF.

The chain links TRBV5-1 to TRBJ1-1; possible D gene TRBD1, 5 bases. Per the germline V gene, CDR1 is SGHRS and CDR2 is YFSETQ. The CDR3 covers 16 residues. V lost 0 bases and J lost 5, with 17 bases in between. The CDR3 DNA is TGCGCCAGCAGCTTGGCCAAGGCCAGGGTTACGACTGAAGCTTTCTTT. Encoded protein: CASSLAKARVTTEAFF.

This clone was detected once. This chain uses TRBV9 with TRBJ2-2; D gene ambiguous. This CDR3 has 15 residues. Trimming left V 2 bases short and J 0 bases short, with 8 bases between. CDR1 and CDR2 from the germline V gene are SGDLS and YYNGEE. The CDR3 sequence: CASSVRTTNTGELFF. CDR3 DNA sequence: TGTGCCAGCAGCGTTCGGACCACGAACACCGGGGAGCTGTTTTTT.

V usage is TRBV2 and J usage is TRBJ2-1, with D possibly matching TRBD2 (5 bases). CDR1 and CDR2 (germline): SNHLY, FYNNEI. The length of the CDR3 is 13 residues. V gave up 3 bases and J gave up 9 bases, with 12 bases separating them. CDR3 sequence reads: CASSDEASSEQFF. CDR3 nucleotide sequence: TGTGCCAGCAGTGATGAGGCTAGCAGTGAGCAGTTCTTC.

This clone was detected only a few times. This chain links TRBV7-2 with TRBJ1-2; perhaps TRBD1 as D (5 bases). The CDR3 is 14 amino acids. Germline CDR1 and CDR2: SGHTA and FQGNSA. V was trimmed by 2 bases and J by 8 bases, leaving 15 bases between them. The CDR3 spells CASSLQQAQGGYTF. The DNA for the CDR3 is TGTGCCAGCAGCTTACAACAGGCACAAGGCGGCTACACCTTC. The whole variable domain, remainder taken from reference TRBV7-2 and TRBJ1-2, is GAGVSQSPSNKVTEKGKDVELRCDPISGHTALYWYRQSLGQGLEFLIYFQGNSAPDKSGLPSDRFSAERTGGSVSTLTIQRTQQEDSAVYLCASSLQQAQGGYTFGSGTRLTVV.

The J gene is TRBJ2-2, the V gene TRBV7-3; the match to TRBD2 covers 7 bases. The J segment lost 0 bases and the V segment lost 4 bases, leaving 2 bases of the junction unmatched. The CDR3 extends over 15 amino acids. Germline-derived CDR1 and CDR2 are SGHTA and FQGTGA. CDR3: CASSSGLPNTGELFF. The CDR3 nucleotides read TGTGCCAGCAGCTCGGGACTACCGAACACCGGGGAGCTGTTTTTT.

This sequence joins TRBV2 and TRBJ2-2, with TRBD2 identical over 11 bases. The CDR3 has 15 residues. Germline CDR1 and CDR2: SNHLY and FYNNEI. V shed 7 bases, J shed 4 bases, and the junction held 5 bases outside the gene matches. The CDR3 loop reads CASTLAGGTTGELFF. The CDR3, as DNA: TGTGCCAGCACCCTAGCGGGAGGTACCACCGGGGAGCTGTTTTTT.

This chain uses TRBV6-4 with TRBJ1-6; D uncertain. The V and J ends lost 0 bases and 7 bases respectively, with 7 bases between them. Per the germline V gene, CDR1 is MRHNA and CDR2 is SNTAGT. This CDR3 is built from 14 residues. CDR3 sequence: CASSDSSPNSPLHF. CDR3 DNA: TGTGCCAGCAGTGACTCGAGTCCCAATTCACCCCTCCACTTT.

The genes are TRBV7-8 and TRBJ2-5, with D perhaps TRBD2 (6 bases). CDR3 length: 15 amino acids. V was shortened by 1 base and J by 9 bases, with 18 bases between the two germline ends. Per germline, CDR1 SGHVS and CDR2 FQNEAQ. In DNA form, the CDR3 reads TGTGCCAGCAGCTTAGGTTTTGGGCGTCCGGGGGCCCAGTACTTC. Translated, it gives CASSLGFGRPGAQYF.

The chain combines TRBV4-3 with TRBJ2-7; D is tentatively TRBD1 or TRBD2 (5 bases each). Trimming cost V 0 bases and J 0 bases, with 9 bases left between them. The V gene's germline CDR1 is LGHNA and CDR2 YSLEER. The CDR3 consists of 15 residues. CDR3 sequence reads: CASSQDGGTSYEQYF. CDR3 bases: TGCGCCAGCAGCCAAGATGGGGGTACCTCCTACGAGCAGTACTTC.

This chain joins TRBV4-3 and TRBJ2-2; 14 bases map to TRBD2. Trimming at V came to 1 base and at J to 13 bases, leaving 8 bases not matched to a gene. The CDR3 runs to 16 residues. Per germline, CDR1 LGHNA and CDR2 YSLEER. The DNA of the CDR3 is TGCGCCAGCAGCCAAGCGCAAGGGACTAGCGGGAGTGTGCTGTTTTTT. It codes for CASSQAQGTSGSVLFF.

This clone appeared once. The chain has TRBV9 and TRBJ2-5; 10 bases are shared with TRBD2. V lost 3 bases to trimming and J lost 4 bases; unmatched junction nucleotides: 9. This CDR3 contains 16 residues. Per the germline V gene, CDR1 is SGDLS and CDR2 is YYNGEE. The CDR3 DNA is TGTGCCAGCAGCGCCGCTAGCGGGAGAAGCGGAGAGACCCAGTACTTC. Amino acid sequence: CASSAASGRSGETQYF.

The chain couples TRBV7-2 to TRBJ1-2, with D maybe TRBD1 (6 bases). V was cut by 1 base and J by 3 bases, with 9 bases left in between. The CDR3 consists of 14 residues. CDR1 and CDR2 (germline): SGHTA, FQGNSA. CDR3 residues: CASSLVAGDYGYTF. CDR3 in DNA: TGTGCCAGCAGCTTAGTAGCAGGGGACTATGGCTACACCTTC.

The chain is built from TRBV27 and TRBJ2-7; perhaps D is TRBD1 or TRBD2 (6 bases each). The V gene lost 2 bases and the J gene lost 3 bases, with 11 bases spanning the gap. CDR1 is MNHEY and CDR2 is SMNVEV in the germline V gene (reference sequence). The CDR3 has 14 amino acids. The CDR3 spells CASSLGRGVYEQYF. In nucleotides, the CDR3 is TGTGCCAGCAGTTTAGGAAGGGGGGTCTACGAGCAGTACTTC.

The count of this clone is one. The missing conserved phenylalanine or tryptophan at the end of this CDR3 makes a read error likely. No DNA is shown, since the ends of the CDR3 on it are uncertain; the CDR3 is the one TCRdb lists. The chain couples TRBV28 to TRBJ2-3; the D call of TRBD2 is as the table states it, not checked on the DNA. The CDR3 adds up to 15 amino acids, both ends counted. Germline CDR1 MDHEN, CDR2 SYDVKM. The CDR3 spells CASGPPSGRAISGPI.

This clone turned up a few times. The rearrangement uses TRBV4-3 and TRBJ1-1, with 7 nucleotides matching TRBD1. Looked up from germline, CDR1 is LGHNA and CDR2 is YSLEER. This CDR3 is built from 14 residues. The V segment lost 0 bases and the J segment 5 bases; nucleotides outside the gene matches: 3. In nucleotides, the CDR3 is TGCGCCAGCAGCCAAGATGCAGGGGGGACTGAAGCTTTCTTT. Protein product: CASSQDAGGTEAFF.

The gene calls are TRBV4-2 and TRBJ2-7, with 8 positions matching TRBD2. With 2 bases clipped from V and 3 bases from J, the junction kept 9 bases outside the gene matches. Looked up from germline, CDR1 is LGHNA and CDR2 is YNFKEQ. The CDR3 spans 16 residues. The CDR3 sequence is CASSQKVLAENYEQYF. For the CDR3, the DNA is TGTGCCAGCAGCCAAAAAGTACTAGCGGAGAACTACGAGCAGTACTTC.

The CDR3 reads CASSSIQGRGEKLFF. CDR3 DNA: TGTGCCAGCAGTTCGATACAGGGTAGGGGTGAAAAACTGTTTTTT. This rearrangement joins TRBV28 to TRBJ1-4, with D possibly being TRBD1 (6 bases). CDR1 MDHEN and CDR2 SYDVKM come from the germline V gene. Trimming pared 4 bases from V and 7 bases from J, leaving 16 bases between. CDR3 length: 15 amino acids.

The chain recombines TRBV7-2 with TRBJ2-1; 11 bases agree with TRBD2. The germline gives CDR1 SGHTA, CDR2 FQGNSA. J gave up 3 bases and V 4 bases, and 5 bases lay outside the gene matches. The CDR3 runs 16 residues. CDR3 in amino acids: CASSSVAGGFYNEQFF. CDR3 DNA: TGTGCCAGCAGCTCCGTAGCGGGAGGGTTCTACAATGAGCAGTTCTTC.

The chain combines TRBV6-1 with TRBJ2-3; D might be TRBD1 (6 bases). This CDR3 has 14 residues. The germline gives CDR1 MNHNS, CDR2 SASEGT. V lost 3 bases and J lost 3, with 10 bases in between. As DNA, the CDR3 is TGTGCCAGCAGTGAGTTGGGGGCTACAGATACGCAGTATTTT. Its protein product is CASSELGATDTQYF.

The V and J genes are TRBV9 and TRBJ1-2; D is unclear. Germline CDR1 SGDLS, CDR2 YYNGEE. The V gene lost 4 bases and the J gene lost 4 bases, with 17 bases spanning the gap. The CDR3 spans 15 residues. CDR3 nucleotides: TGTGCCAGCAGCCCCCGGAGGGTTGAGGGCTATGGCTACACCTTC. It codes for CASSPRRVEGYGYTF.

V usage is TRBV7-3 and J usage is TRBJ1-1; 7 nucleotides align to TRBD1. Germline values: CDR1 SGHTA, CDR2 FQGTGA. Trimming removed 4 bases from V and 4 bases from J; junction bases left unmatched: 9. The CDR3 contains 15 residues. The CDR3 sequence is CASSSTGAGGTEAFF. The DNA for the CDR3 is TGTGCCAGCAGCTCCACAGGGGCGGGGGGCACTGAAGCTTTCTTT. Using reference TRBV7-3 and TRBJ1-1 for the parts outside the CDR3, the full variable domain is GAGVSQTPSNKVTEKGKYVELRCDPISGHTALYWYRQSLGQGPEFLIYFQGTGAADDSGLPNDRFFAVRPEGSVSTLKIQRTERGDSAVYLCASSSTGAGGTEAFFGQGTRLTVV.

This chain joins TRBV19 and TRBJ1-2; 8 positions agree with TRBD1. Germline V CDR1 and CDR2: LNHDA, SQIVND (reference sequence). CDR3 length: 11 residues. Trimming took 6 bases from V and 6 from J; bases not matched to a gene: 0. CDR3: CASRDRDGYTF. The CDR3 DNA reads TGTGCCAGTAGGGACAGGGATGGCTACACCTTC.

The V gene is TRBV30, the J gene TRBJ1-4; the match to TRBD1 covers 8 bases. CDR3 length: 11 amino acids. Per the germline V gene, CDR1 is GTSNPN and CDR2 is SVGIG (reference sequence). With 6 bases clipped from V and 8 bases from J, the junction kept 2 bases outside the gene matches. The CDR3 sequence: CACRQGEKLFF. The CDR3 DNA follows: TGTGCCTGCAGACAGGGGGAAAAACTGTTTTTT.

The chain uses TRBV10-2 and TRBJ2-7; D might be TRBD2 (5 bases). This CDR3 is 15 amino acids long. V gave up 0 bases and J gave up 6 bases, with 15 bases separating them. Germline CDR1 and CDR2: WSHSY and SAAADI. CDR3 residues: CASSESNRGYGEQYF. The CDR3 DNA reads TGCGCCAGCAGTGAGTCGAATCGGGGATACGGCGAGCAGTACTTC.

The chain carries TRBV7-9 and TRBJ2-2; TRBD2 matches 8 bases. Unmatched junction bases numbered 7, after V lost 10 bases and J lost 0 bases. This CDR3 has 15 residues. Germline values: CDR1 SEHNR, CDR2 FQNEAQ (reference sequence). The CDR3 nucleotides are TGTGCCACCTCGAAGCGGGAGCCGAACACCGGGGAGCTGTTTTTT. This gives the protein CATSKREPNTGELFF.

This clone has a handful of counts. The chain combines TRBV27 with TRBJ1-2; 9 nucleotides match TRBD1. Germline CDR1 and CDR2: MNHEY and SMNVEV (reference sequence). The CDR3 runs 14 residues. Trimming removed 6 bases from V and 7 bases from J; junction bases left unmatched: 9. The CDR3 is CASSLGQGTFGYTF. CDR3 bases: TGTGCCAGCAGCCTCGGACAGGGGACGTTTGGCTACACCTTC.